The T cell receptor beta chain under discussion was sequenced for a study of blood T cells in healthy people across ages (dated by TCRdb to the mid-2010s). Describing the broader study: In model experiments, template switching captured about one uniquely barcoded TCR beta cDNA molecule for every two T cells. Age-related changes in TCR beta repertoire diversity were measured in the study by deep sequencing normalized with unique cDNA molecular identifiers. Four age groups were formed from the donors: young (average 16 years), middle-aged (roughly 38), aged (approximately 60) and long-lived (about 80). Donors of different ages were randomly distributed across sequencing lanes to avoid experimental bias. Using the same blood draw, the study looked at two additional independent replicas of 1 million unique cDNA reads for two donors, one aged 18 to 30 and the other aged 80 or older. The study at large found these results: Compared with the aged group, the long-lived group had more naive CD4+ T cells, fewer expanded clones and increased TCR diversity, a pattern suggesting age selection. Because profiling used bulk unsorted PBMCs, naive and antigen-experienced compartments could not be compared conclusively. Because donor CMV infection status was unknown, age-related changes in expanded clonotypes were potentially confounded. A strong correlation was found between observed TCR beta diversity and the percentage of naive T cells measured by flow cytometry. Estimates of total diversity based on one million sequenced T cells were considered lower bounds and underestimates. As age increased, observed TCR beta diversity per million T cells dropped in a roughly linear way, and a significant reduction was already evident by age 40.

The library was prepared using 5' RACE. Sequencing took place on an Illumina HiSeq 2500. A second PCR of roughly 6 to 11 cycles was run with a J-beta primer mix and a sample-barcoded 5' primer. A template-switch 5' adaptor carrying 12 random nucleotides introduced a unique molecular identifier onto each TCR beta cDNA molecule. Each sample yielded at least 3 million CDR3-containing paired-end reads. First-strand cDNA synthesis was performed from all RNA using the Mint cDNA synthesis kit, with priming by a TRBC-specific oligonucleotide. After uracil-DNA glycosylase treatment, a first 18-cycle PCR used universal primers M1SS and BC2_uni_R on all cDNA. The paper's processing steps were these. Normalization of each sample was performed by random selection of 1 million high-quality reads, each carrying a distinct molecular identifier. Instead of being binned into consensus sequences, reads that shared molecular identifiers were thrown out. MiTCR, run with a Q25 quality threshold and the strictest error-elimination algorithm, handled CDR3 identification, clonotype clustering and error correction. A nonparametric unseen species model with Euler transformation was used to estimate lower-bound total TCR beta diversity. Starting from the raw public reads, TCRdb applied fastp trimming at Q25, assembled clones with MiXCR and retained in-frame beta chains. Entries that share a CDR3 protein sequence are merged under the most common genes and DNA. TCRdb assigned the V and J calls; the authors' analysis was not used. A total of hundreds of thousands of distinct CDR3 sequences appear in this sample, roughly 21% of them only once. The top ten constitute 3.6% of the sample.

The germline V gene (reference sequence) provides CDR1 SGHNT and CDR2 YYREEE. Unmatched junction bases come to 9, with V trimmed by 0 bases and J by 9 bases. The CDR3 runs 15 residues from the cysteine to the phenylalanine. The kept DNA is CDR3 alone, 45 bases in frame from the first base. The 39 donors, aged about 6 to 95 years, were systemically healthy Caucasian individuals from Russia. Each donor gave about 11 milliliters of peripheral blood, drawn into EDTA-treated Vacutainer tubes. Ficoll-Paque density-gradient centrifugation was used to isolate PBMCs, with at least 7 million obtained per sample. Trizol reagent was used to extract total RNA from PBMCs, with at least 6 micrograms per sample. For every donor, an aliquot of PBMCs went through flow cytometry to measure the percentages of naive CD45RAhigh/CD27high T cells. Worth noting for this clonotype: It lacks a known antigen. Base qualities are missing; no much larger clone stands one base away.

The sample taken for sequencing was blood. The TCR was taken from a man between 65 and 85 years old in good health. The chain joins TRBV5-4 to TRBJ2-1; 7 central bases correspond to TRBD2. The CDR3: CASSLETSPRGEQFF. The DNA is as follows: TGTGCCAGCAGCTTGGAGACTAGCCCCCGGGGTGAGCAGTTCTTC.